The 13 T cell receptor beta chains presented below share a single source sample, sequenced in a study of T-cell memory formation after mild COVID-19. From the 5' RACE reads, TCRdb called clonotypes with MiXCR, one entry per CDR3 protein. The sample consists of tens of thousands of distinct CDR3 sequences, approximately 15% of them appearing once. The sample taken for sequencing was PBMCs or a T cell subset sorted from them (not recorded which). The receptors come from a young man who had mild COVID-19 (a few samples of this study predate the infection). Cell type and time point are not known.

A few counts support this clonotype. The genes are TRBV7-9 and TRBJ2-3; TRBD1 is a possible D gene (6 bases). Germline V gives CDR1 SEHNR, CDR2 FQNEAQ (reference sequence). This CDR3 is built from 15 residues. V was trimmed by 3 bases and J by 1 base, leaving 11 bases between them. The CDR3 bases are TGTGCCAGCAGCTTCTGGGCAGGGGGCACAGATACGCAGTATTTT. Encoded protein: CASSFWAGGTDTQYF.

In its sample, this clonotype was seen a few times. V is TRBV7-8 and J is TRBJ2-1; 13 nucleotides agree with TRBD2. V was clipped by 5 bases and J by 9 bases; unmatched bases: 7. Germline lookup yields CDR1 SGHVS and CDR2 FQNEAQ. CDR3 length equals 15 residues. Written as DNA, the CDR3 is TGTGCCAGCAGCGCCACTAGCGGGGGGGCCGGTGAGCAGTTCTTC. Its translation: CASSATSGGAGEQFF.

With respect to this clonotype: This may stem from a read error, because a much larger clone lies one nucleotide away. This rearrangement joins TRBV7-9 to TRBJ2-7, with D possibly matching TRBD1 (5 bases). Trimming took off 0 bases at V and 3 bases at J, with 9 bases between the two ends. Germline V gene sequence: CDR1 SEHNR, CDR2 FQNEAQ (reference sequence). CDR3 length: 14 amino acids. As DNA, the CDR3 is TGTGCCAGCAGCTTAGCCGCAGGGATCTACGAGCAGTACTTC. Translating it yields CASSLAAGIYEQYF.

This clonotype was observed many times. The CDR3 loop is CASSPGLAGSYSYNEQFF. CDR3 DNA: TGTGCCAGCAGCCCGGGACTAGCGGGGTCCTACTCCTACAATGAGCAGTTCTTC. This chain joins TRBV7-2 and TRBJ2-1; 13 nucleotides align to TRBD2. This CDR3 is built from 18 residues. The germline gives CDR1 SGHTA, CDR2 FQGNSA. The ends lost 5 bases at V and 0 bases at J; junction bases unmatched: 7.

The rearrangement uses TRBV10-3 and TRBJ2-3; D is tentatively TRBD1 or TRBD2 (6 bases each). Germline CDR1 is ENHRY and CDR2 is SYGVKD. This CDR3 has 14 amino acids. V lost 11 bases, J lost 7 bases, and 22 bases lay in between. The CDR3 DNA is TGTGCCGCCAGGGAGGACAGTATAAGAAATACGCAGTATTTT. This gives the protein CAAREDSIRNTQYF.

This clonotype was counted only a few times. The CDR3 protein is CASSLVAGPLKNIQYF. Written as DNA, the CDR3 is TGCGCCAGCAGCTTGGTCGCGGGCCCCCTCAAAAACATTCAGTACTTC. This rearrangement joins TRBV5-1 to TRBJ2-4; D is perhaps TRBD2 (5 bases). The V gene lost 0 bases and the J gene lost 3 bases, with 13 bases spanning the gap. Germline assignment: CDR1 SGHRS and CDR2 YFSETQ. The CDR3 extends over 16 amino acids.

The V call is TRBV2, the J call TRBJ2-3; D may be TRBD1 or TRBD2 (5 bases each). The V end was cut by 10 bases, the J end by 3 bases, with 14 bases between. CDR3 size: 13 residues. Germline CDR1 SNHLY, CDR2 FYNNEI. The CDR3 nucleotides are TGTGCCACTCCGGGACGGCAAACAGATACGCAGTATTTT. This gives the protein CATPGRQTDTQYF.

This clonotype has only a few counts. The chain uses TRBV29-1 and TRBJ2-2; D could derive from TRBD1 or TRBD2 (5 bases each). The V gene's germline CDR1 is SQVTM and CDR2 ANQGSEA. With 3 bases removed from V and 7 bases from J, the gap between germline ends came to 15 bases. CDR3 length: 14 residues. Written as DNA, the CDR3 is TGCAGCGTTGATAGGTCGGGGCTGGTCGGGGAGCTGTTTTTT. Its protein product is CSVDRSGLVGELFF.

This clonotype appeared a few times. The chain links TRBV10-3 to TRBJ1-2; D not resolved. This CDR3 contains 13 residues. Between the trimmed V and J ends, which lost 10 bases and 0 bases, there was a span of 12 bases. The germline V gene has CDR1 ENHRY and CDR2 SYGVKD. The CDR3 DNA sequence: TGTGCCACCCGGACCCCCTCTAACTATGGCTACACCTTC. It encodes CATRTPSNYGYTF.

This clonotype was observed a few times. This rearrangement joins TRBV28 to TRBJ1-1, with a tentative D call TRBD1 (5 bases). Germline V gene lookup returns CDR1 MDHEN and CDR2 SYDVKM. V was trimmed by 10 bases and J by 5 bases, leaving 17 bases between them. This CDR3 is 13 amino acids long. CDR3 coding DNA: TGTGCCACCCTGACGTTGGGGGGGACTGAAGCTTTCTTT. Amino acid sequence: CATLTLGGTEAFF.

J is TRBJ2-5 and V is TRBV14, with D hard to call. The germline CDR1 and CDR2 sequences are SGHDN and FVKESK. CDR3 size: 13 residues. With 4 bases removed from V and 7 bases from J, the gap between germline ends came to 13 bases. CDR3 nucleotide sequence: TGTGCCAGCAGCCCCAATGGCCCGGGGACCCAGTACTTC. Its protein is CASSPNGPGTQYF.

This clonotype occurred a few times. The CDR3, as DNA: TGTGCCAGCAGTTCTAGCGGGGGGCGAGGTTTGACGTTACAAGAGACCCAGTACTTC. It translates to CASSSSGGRGLTLQETQYF. This rearrangement joins TRBV28 to TRBJ2-5; TRBD2 matches at 11 bases. The J segment lost 2 bases and the V segment lost 4 bases, leaving 15 bases of the junction unmatched. The CDR3 has 19 residues. The germline gives CDR1 MDHEN, CDR2 SYDVKM.

The V and J genes are TRBV20-1 and TRBJ2-3; maybe TRBD2 (6 bases). CDR1 DFQATT and CDR2 SNEGSKA come from the germline V gene (reference sequence). This CDR3 is 13 amino acids long. V was trimmed by 5 bases and J by 5 bases, leaving 14 bases between them. The CDR3: CSAPLLGGDTQYF. CDR3 bases: TGCAGTGCTCCTCTTTTGGGGGGAGATACGCAGTATTTT.